This T cell receptor beta chain was recovered during a study of T cell repertoires in ileal Crohn's disease. Study findings and constraints: Endoscopic recurrence occurred in every patient whose clonality exceeded 26.8%. Compared with non-smokers, active smokers at surgery showed more clonal expansions.

Germline loops: CDR1 ENHRY, CDR2 SYGVKD. CDR3 length equals 14 residues. Trimming stripped 4 bases from V and 1 base from J, with 10 bases between. With respect to this clone: Its antigen is undetermined.

The data were produced by immunoSEQ multiplex PCR, yet TCRdb's version contains in-frame clones alone and is incomplete. Among some 30,000 clones listed, around three quarters were seen once. The sequencing sample was made of ileal tissue. The chain carries TRBV10-3 and TRBJ2-5; maybe TRBD1 (5 bases). The clonotype comes from an adult with Crohn's disease. The CDR3 region has the DNA TGTGCCATCAGTGGTCAGGGCGCCCAAGAGACCCAGTACTTC. This translates into CAISGQGAQETQYF.